This T cell receptor beta chain comes out of a study of CD8 T cells in ankylosing spondylitis. In germline, CDR1 is DFQATT, CDR2 SNEGSKA (reference sequence). V dropped 5 bases and J dropped 9 bases, with 20 bases sitting between them. The CDR3 is made up of 14 amino acids. This clonotype has more than one count but fewer than ten. The antigen is undetermined. Broader study findings: Characteristic, it appeared, of ankylosing spondylitis blood was a TCR beta motif of eight highly homologous variants. Certain motif variants had earlier appeared in reactive arthritis synovial fluid and blood. It was reported that disease-linked clones were significantly enriched in matched ankylosing spondylitis synovial fluid.

Quantitative 5'-RACE with molecular barcodes produced the TCR beta libraries. TCRdb passed the 5' RACE reads through MiXCR, listing each CDR3 protein once. The sample includes 300,000 to 350,000 distinct CDR3 sequences, more than 20% of them seen just once. The chain employs TRBV20-1 and TRBJ2-1; possibly TRBD2 for D (6 bases). The TCR was taken from a female donor with ankylosing spondylitis or in good health (not recorded which). Source material: blood, either unsorted or a sorted T cell fraction (not recorded which). CDR3 protein: CSAGRSGRGGEQFF. CDR3 nucleotide sequence: TGCAGTGCTGGGCGTAGCGGACGGGGAGGTGAGCAGTTCTTC.